This T cell receptor beta chain was identified during a study of Graves' ophthalmopathy and Graves' hyperthyroidism. Study-level background: The study drew peripheral blood at initial diagnosis, before any treatment.

This clonotype was counted at least ten times. Its antigen is currently unknown. Whole-study results and caveats: Among expanded thyroid clonotypes above 0.001 frequency, most also occurred in blood.

The sequenced template was RNA, covering the TCR beta CDR3 region. First-round RT-PCR used HTBI primers; second-round multiplex PCR followed. TCRdb processed the multiplex PCR reads anew with MiXCR; each CDR3 protein has one entry. The data show under 400,000 distinct CDR3 sequences, around a sixth seen once. The receptor comes from an adult man with Graves' ophthalmopathy. The sample was peripheral blood.

CDR3 in amino acids: CSARDREGLYGYTF. CDR3 in DNA: TGCAGTGCTAGAGATAGGGAAGGGCTATATGGCTACACCTTC. The chain uses TRBV20-1 and TRBJ1-2; D uncertain. This CDR3 region has 14 residues. V dropped 0 bases and J dropped 5 bases, with 13 bases sitting between them. Per the germline V gene, CDR1 is DFQATT and CDR2 is SNEGSKA (reference sequence).